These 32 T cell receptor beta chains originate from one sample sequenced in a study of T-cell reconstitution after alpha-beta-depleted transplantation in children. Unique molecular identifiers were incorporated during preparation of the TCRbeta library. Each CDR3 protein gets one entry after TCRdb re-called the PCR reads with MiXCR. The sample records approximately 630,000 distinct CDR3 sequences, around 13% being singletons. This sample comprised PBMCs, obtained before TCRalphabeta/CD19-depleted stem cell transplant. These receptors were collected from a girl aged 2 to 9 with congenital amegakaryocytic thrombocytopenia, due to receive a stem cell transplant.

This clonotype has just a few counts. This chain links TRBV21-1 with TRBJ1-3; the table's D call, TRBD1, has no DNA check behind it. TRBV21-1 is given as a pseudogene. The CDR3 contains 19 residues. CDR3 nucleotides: TGTGCCAGCCCCAAACGTTGGCCCGGGACGGCTGTGAATGGAAACACCATATATTTT. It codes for CASPKRWPGTAVNGNTIYF.

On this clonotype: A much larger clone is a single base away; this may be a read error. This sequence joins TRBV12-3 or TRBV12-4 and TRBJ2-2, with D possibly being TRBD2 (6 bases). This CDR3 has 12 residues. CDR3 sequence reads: CPSRRGTGELFF. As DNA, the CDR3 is TGTCCCAGCAGGCGGGGTACCGGGGAGCTGTTTTTT.

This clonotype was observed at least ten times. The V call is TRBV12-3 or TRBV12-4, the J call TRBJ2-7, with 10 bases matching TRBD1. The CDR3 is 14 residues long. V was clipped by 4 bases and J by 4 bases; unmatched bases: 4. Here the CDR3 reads CASSSGQGRYEQYF. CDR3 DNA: TGTGCCAGCAGTTCGGGACAGGGGAGGTACGAGCAGTACTTC.

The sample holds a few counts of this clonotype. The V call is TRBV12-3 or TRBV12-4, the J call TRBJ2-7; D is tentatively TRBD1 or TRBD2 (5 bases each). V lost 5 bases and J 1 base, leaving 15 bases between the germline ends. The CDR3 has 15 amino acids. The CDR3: CASSTGRVRSYEQYF. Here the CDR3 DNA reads TGTGCCAGCAGTACGGGACGGGTGAGGTCCTACGAGCAGTACTTC.

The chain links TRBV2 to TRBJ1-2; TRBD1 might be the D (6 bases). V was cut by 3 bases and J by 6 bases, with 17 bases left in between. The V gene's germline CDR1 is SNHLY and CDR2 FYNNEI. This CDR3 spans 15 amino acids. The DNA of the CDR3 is TGTGCCAGCAGTGAGCTTGGACAGCCCAACGATGGCTACACCTTC. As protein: CASSELGQPNDGYTF.

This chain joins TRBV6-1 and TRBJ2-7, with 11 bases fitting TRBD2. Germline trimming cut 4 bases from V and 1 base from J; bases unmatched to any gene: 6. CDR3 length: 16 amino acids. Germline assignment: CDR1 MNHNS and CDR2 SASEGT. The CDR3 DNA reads TGTGCCAGCAGTGTCCCTAGCGGGAGGTTATCCTACGAGCAGTACTTC. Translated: CASSVPSGRLSYEQYF.

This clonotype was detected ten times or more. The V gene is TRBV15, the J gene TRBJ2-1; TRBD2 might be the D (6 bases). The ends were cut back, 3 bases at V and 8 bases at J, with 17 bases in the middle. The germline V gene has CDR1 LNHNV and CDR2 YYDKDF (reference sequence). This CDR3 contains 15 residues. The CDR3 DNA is TGTGCCACCAGCAGCCGACTAGGTAGTTTCGATGAGCAGTTCTTC. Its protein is CATSSRLGSFDEQFF. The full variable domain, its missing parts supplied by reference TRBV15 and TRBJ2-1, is DAMVIQNPRYQVTQFGKPVTLSCSQTLNHNVMYWYQQKSSQAPKLLFHYYDKDFNNEADTPDNFQSRRPNTSFCFLDIRSPGLGDTAMYLCATSSRLGSFDEQFFGPGTRLTVL.

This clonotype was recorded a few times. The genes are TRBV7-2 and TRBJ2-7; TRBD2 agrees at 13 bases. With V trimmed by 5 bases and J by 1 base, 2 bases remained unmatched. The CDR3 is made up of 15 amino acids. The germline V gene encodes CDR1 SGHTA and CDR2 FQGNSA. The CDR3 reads CASSILAGGSYEQYF. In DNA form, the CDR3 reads TGTGCCAGCAGCATACTAGCGGGAGGGTCCTACGAGCAGTACTTC.

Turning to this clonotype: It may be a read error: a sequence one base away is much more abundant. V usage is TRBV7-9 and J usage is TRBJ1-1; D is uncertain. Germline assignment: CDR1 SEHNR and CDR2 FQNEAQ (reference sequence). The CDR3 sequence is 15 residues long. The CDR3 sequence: CASSFANLRNTEVFF. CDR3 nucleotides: TGTGCCAGCAGCTTTGCAAATCTCAGGAACACTGAAGTTTTCTTT.

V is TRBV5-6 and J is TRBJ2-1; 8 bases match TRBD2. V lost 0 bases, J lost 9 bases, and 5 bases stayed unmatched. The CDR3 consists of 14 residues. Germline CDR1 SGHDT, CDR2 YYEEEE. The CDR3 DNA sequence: TGTGCCAGCAGCTTGGAACGGACTAGCAGTGAGCAGTTCTTC. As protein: CASSLERTSSEQFF.

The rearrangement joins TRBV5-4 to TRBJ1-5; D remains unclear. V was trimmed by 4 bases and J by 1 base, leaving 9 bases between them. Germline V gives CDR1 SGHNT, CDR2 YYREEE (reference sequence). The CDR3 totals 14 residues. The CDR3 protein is CASSRWGSNQPQHF. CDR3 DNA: TGTGCCAGCAGCCGGTGGGGAAGCAATCAGCCCCAGCATTTT.

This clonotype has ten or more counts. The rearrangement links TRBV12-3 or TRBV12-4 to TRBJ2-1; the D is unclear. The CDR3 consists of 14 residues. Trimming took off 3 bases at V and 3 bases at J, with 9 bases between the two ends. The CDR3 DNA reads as TGTGCCAGCAGTTTTACTGACAACTACAATGAGCAGTTCTTC. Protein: CASSFTDNYNEQFF.

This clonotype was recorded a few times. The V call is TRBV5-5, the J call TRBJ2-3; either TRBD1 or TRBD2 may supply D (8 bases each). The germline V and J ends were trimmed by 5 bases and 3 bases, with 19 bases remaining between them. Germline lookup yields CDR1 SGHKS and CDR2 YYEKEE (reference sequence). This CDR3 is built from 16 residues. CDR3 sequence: CASSSGGTGLTDTQYF. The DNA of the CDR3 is TGTGCCAGCAGTTCGGGGGGGACAGGACTTACAGATACGCAGTATTTT.

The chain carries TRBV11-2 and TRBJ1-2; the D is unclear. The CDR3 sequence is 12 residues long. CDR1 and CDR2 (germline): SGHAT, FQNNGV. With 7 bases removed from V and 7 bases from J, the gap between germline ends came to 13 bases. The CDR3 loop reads CASNDLWVGYTF. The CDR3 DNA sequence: TGTGCCAGCAACGACTTATGGGTTGGCTACACCTTC.

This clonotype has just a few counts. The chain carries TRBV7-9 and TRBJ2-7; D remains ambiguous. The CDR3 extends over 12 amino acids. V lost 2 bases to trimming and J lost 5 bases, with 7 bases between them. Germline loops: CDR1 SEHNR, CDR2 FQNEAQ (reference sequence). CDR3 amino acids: CASSLSIDEQYF. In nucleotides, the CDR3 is TGTGCCAGCAGCTTAAGTATCGACGAGCAGTACTTC.

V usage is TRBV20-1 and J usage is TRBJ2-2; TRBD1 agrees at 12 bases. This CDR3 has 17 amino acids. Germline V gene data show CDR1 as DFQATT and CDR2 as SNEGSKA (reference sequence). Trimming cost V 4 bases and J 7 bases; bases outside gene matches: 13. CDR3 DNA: TGCAGTGCTACGACCCCACCGGGACAGGGGGCGGGCGGGGAGCTGTTTTTT. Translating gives CSATTPPGQGAGGELFF.

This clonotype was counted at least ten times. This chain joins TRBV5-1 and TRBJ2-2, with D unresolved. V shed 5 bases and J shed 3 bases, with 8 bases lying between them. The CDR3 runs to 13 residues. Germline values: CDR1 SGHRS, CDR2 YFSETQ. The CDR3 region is CASSRSYTGELFF. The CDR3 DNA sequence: TGCGCCAGCAGTAGGTCTTACACCGGGGAGCTGTTTTTT. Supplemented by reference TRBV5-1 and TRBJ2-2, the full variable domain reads KAGVTQTPRYLIKTRGQQVTLSCSPISGHRSVSWYQQTPGQGLQFLFEYFSETQRNKGNFPGRFSGRQFSNSRSEMNVSTLELGDSALYLCASSRSYTGELFFGEGSRLTVL.

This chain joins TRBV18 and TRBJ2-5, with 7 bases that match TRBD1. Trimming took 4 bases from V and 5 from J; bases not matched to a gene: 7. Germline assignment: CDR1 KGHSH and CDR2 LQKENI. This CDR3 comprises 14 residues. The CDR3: CASSRLDRVETQYF. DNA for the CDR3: TGTGCCAGCTCACGGCTAGACAGGGTGGAGACCCAGTACTTC.

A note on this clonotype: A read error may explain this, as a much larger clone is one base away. The CDR3, as DNA: TGTGCCAACAGCATCCTAACAGGGCCCGCTGAAAAACTGTTTTTT. The encoded protein is CANSILTGPAEKLFF. V is TRBV7-9 and J is TRBJ1-4; the D gene is possibly TRBD1 (6 bases). Germline V CDR1 and CDR2: SEHNR, FQNEAQ (reference sequence). This CDR3 contains 15 residues.

CDR3 residues: CASSSTGISPLHF. The CDR3 DNA follows: TGTGCCAGCAGCTCAACAGGGATTTCACCCCTCCACTTT. The chain employs TRBV7-9 and TRBJ1-6; TRBD1 might be the D (6 bases). Germline V gene lookup returns CDR1 SEHNR and CDR2 FQNEAQ (reference sequence). Trimming removed 4 bases at V and 9 bases at J, with 10 bases between. The CDR3 runs to 13 residues.

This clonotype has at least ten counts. The CDR3 DNA reads TGTGCCGTAGGACCAGGACGGGACAATCAGCCCCAGCATTTT. Amino acids: CAVGPGRDNQPQHF. The rearrangement links TRBV10-3 to TRBJ1-5; D remains ambiguous. The CDR3 covers 14 residues. Germline V gives CDR1 ENHRY, CDR2 SYGVKD. Trimming cost V 11 bases and J 3 bases, with 17 bases left between them.

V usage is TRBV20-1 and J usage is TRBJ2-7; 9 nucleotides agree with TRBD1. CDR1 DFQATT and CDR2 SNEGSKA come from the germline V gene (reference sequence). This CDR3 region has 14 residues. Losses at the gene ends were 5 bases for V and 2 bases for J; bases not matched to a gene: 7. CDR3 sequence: CSAEPGTGTYEQYF. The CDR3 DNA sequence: TGCAGTGCTGAGCCCGGGACAGGGACCTACGAGCAGTACTTC.

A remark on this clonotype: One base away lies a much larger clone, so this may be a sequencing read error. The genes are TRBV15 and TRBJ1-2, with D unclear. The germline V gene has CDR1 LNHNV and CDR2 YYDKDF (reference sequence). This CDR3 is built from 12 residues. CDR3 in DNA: TGTGCCACCAGCACAATGACATATGGCTCCACCTTC. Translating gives CATSTMTYGSTF.

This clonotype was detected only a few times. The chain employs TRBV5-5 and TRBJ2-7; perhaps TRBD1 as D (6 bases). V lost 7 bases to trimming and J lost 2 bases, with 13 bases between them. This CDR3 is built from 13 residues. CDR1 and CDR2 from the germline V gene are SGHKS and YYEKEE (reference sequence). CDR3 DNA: TGTGCCAGCTCCGAAGGGACAACCTACGAGCAGTACTTC. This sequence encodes CASSEGTTYEQYF.

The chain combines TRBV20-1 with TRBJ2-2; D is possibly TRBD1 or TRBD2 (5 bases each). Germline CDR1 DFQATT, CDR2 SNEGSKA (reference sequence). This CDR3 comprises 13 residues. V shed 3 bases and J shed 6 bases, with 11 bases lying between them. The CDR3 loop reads CSASEGIAGELFF. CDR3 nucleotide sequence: TGCAGTGCTAGTGAGGGGATTGCCGGGGAGCTGTTTTTT.

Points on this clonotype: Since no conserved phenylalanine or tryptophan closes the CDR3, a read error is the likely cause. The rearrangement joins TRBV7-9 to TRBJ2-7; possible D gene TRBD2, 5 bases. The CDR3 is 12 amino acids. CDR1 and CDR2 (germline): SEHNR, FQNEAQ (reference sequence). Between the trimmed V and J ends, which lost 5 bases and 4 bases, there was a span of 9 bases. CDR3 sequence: CASSRLFYEQYY. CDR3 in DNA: TGTGCCAGCAGCCGACTATTTTACGAGCAGTACTAC.

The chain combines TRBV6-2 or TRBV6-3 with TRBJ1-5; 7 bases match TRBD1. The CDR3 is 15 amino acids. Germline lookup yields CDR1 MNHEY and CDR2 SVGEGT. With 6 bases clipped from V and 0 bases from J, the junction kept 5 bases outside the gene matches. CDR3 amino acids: CASRPDRASNQPQHF. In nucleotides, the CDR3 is TGTGCCAGCAGGCCAGACAGGGCTAGCAATCAGCCCCAGCATTTT.

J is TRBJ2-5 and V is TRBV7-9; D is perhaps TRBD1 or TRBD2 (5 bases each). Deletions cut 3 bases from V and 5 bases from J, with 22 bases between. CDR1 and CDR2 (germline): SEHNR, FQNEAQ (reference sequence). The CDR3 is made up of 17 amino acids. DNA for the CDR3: TGTGCCAGCAGCTTTCCCCGGGGCGGTTTTATAGGGGAGACCCAGTACTTC. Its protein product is CASSFPRGGFIGETQYF.

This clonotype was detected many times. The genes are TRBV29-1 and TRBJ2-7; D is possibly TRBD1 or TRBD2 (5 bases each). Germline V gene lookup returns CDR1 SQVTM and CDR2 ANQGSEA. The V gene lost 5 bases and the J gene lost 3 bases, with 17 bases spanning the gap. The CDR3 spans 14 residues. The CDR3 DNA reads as TGCAGCGTTCGTTTGGACGGGACCATCTACGAGCAGTACTTC. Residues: CSVRLDGTIYEQYF.

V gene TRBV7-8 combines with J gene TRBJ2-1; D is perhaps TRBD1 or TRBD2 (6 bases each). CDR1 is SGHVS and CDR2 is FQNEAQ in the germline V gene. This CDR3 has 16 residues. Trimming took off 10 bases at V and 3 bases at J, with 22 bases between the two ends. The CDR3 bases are TGTGCCACACTAACTCAAGGGGGAGGCCGCTACAATGAGCAGTTCTTC. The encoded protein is CATLTQGGGRYNEQFF.

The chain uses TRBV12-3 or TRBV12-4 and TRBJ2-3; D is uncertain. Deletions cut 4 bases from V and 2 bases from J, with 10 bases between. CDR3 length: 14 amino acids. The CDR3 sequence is CASSSTLDTDTQYF. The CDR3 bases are TGTGCCAGCAGTTCCACGCTTGACACAGATACGCAGTATTTT.

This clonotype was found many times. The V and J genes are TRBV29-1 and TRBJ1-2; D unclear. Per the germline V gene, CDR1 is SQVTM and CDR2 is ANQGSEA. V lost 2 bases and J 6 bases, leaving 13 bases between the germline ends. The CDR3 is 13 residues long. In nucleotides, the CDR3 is TGCAGCGTTGAACCCCCAGAGGAGAATGGCTACACCTTC. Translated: CSVEPPEENGYTF.